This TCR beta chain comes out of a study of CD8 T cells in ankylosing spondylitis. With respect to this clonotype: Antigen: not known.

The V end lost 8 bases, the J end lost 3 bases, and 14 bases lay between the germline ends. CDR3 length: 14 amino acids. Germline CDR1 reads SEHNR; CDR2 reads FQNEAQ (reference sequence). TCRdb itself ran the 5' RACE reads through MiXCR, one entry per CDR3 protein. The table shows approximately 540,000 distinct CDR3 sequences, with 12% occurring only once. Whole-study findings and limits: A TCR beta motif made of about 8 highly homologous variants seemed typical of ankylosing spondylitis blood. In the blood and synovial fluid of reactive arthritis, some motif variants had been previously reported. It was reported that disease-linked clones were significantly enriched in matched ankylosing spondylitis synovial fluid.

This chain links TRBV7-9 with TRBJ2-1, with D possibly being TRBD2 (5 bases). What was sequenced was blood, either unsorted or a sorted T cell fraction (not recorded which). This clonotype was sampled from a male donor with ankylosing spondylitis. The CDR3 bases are TGTGCCAGCGGCGCCGGGAACCTCTACAATGAGCAGTTCTTC. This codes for CASGAGNLYNEQFF.